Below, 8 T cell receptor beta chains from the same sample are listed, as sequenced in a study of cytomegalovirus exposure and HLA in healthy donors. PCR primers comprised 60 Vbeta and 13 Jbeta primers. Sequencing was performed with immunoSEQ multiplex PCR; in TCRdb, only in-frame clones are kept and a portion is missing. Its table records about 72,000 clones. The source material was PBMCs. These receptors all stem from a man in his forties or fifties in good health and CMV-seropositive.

The CDR3 region is CASSLSRNTEAFF. CDR3 nucleotides: TGTGCCAGCAGTTTGAGTCGGAACACTGAAGCTTTCTTT. The rearrangement joins TRBV27 to TRBJ1-1; D is undetermined. This CDR3 contains 13 residues. Trimming took off 3 bases at V and 1 base at J, with 6 bases between the two ends. Looked up from germline, CDR1 is MNHEY and CDR2 is SMNVEV (reference sequence).

DNA for the CDR3: TGTGCCAGCAGCGTTCACAGGGAGACTGAAGCTTTCTTT. Amino acids: CASSVHRETEAFF. This rearrangement joins TRBV9 to TRBJ1-1, with a possible D match to TRBD1 (6 bases). The CDR3 runs to 13 residues. From germline, CDR1 is SGDLS and CDR2 YYNGEE. The V and J ends lost 2 bases and 5 bases respectively, with 10 bases between them.

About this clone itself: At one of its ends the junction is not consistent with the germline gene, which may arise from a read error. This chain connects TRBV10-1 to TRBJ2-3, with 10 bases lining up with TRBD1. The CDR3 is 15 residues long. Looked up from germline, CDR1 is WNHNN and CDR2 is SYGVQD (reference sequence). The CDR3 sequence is CAGSVEGQGTDTQYF. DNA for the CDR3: TGCGCCGGCAGTGTGGAGGGACAGGGGACAGATACGCAGTATTTT.

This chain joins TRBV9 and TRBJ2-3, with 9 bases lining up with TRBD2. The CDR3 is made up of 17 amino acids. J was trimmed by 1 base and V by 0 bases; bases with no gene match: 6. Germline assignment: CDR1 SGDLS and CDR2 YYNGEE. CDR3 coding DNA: TGTGCCAGCAGCGTAGGTTCGGCTAGCGGGGGCACAGATACGCAGTATTTT. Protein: CASSVGSASGGTDTQYF.

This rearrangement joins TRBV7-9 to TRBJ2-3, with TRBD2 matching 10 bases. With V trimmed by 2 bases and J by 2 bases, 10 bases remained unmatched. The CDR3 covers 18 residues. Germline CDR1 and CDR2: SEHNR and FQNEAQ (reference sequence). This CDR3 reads CASSLKIRLAGTTDTQYF. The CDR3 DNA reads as TGTGCCAGCAGCTTAAAAATCCGACTAGCGGGTACCACAGATACGCAGTATTTT.

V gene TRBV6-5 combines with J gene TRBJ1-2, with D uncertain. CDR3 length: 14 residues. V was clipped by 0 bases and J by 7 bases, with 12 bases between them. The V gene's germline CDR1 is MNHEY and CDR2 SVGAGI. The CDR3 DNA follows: TGTGCCAGCAGTTACTCGGGCAGGTCTCTTGGCTACACCTTC. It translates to CASSYSGRSLGYTF.

The CDR3 DNA reads TGTGCCAGCAGCGCCACTGGGCACTCGGATACGCAGTATTTT. Translated, it gives CASSATGHSDTQYF. The rearrangement joins TRBV9 to TRBJ2-3; no firm D call. With 3 bases removed from V and 6 bases from J, the gap between germline ends came to 14 bases. The CDR3 consists of 14 residues. Germline V CDR1 and CDR2: SGDLS, YYNGEE.

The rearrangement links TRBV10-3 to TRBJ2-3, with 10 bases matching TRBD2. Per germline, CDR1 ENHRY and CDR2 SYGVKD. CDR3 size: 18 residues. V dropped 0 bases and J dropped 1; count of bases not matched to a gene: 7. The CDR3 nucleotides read TGTGCCATCAGTGAGTCTAAAATAGCGGGAGGAGGCACAGATACGCAGTATTTT. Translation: CAISESKIAGGGTDTQYF.